A selection of T cell receptor beta chains follows, all from one sample in a study of cytomegalovirus exposure and HLA in healthy donors. Using immunoSEQ multiplex PCR, the repertoire was profiled, and TCRdb retains in-frame clones only, with some absent. The sample has over 100,000 clones; 85% to 90% are singletons. Sequenced sample: PBMCs. Receptors originate from a woman under 30 in good health and CMV-seronegative. CDR3s include the opening cysteine and the closing phenylalanine or tryptophan. D genes are given only for firm matches. Size tells how often a clone was seen (once, few, many) or the class of an expanded clone, and some rows leave it out.

TRBJ1-5 | once | TRBV6-5 | NA | TGTGCCAGCAGTTACTCGCAGGGGTATCAGCCCCAGCATTTT | CASSYSQGYQPQHF
TRBJ1-1 | NA | TRBV2 | TRBD1 | TGTGCCAGCAGTGAGAAAACAGGGGCCCCGCCAATGGACTTT | CASSEKTGAPPMDF
TRBJ2-1 | once | TRBV7-3 | NA | TGTGCCAGCAGCTTAAGGTCGGGGGATAGCTCCTACAATGAGCAGTTCTTC | CASSLRSGDSSYNEQFF
TRBJ2-7 | NA | TRBV19 | TRBD1 | TGTGCCAGTAAACAGGGGGCAAACGAGCAGTACTTC | CASKQGANEQYF
TRBJ1-2 | NA | TRBV5-6 | TRBD1 | TGTGCCAGCAGCACCCGGACAGGGGGCTATGGCTACACCTTC | CASSTRTGGYGYTF
TRBJ1-1 | NA | TRBV5-1 | NA | TGCGCCAGCAGCCCTCTGGGAGGTGGCGAGGCTTTCTTT | CASSPLGGGEAFF
TRBJ1-1 | NA | TRBV6-6 | NA | TGTGCCAGCAGTATCATGAACACTGAAGCTTTCTTT | CASSIMNTEAFF
TRBJ1-6 | NA | TRBV19 | TRBD1 | TGTGCCAGTAGTATAGACGGGACAGGGGGCGGTTCACCCCTCCACTTT | CASSIDGTGGGSPLHF
TRBJ2-3 | NA | TRBV27 | TRBD2 | TGTGCCAGCAGCCCCTCAGGACAGCTAGCGGGGGATACGCAGTATTTT | CASSPSGQLAGDTQYF
TRBJ1-1 | NA | TRBV4-1 | TRBD1 | TGCGCCAGCAGCCAAGGGGCAGGGGGGCCGAACACTGAAGCTTTCTTT | CASSQGAGGPNTEAFF
TRBJ1-3 | NA | TRBV11-2 | TRBD1 | TGTGCCAGCAGCTTTTGGGGCAGGGGGAAATCTGGAAACACCATATATTTT | CASSFWGRGKSGNTIYF
TRBJ1-2 | NA | TRBV23-1 | NA | TGCGCCAGCAGTCAATGGGCCTATGGCTACACCTTC | CASSQWAYGYTF
TRBJ2-1 | NA | TRBV4-1 | TRBD2 | TGCGCCAGCAGCCGCGGGACTAGCTCCTACAATGAGCAGTTCTTC | CASSRGTSSYNEQFF
TRBJ2-1 | NA | TRBV9 | TRBD2 | TGTGCCAGCAGCGCCGGGACTAGCGGTAACAATGAGCAGTTCTTC | CASSAGTSGNNEQFF
TRBJ2-3 | NA | TRBV19 | NA | TGTGCCAGTAGTATAGGGAGGGATACGCAGTATTTT | CASSIGRDTQYF
TRBJ1-1 | NA | TRBV7-2 | NA | TGTGCCAGCAGCGCGATGGGCGGGACTGAAGCTTTCTTT | CASSAMGGTEAFF
TRBJ1-2 | NA | TRBV27 | NA | TGTGCCAGCAGTTTAGGGGGGGCTAATGAAAATAAAAACTATGGCTACACCTTC | CASSLGGANENKNYGYTF
TRBJ1-5 | NA | TRBV19 | TRBD1 | TGTGCCAGTAGGGGACAGGGGGCTGTACAGCCCCAGCATTTT | CASRGQGAVQPQHF
TRBJ1-2 | few | TRBV6-1 | TRBD1 | TGTGCCAGCAGTGACTCCCTAACAGGGGGCTGGGGCTACACCTTC | CASSDSLTGGWGYTF
TRBJ2-2 | NA | TRBV29-1 | TRBD2 | TGCAGCGTTGTTACTAGCGGGGGTGGCGGGGAGCTGTTTTTT | CSVVTSGGGGELFF
TRBJ2-7 | few | TRBV12-5 | TRBD1 | TGTGCTAGTGGTTTGGTACATATGGGACAGCCCAGGACCTACGAGCAGTACTTC | CASGLVHMGQPRTYEQYF
TRBJ2-3 | NA | TRBV2 | TRBD2 | TGTGCCAGCACGTGGACTAGCGGGGGGACCGAAAGCACAGATACGCAGTATTTT | CASTWTSGGTESTDTQYF
TRBJ1-2 | NA | TRBV6-1 | TRBD1 | TGTGCCAGCAGTACACAGGGACAGCTTGCCTATGGCTACACCTTC | CASSTQGQLAYGYTF
TRBJ2-1 | NA | TRBV6-5 | NA | TGTGCCAGCAGTTACTTCGCGGGGGCGGTCTACAATGAGCAGTTCTTC | CASSYFAGAVYNEQFF
TRBJ2-1 | few | TRBV25-1 | NA | TGTGCCACCGCGGTAGGGGCTCGCGAGTTCTTC | CATAVGAREFF
TRBJ1-2 | NA | TRBV2 | TRBD1 | TGTGCCAGCAGCTACCTACAGGGGAACTATGGCTACACCTTC | CASSYLQGNYGYTF
TRBJ1-6 | NA | TRBV18 | NA | TGTGCCAGCTCACCGACAGAAGACTATAATTCACCCCTCCACTTT | CASSPTEDYNSPLHF
TRBJ1-1 | NA | TRBV2 | TRBD1 | TGTGCCAGCAGTGTACAGGGGGTTATGAACACTGAAGCTTTCTTT | CASSVQGVMNTEAFF
TRBJ2-3 | NA | TRBV5-1 | NA | TGCGCCAGCAACACGGGTCCCACAGATACGCAGTATTTT | CASNTGPTDTQYF
TRBJ2-7 | few | TRBV10-3 | TRBD2 | TGTGCCACCGGGGGGATAAGGGAGCAGTACTTC | CATGGIREQYF
TRBJ1-1 | once | TRBV5-1 | TRBD1 | TGCGCCAGCAGTCAGGACAGGGGAAACACTGAAGCTTTCTTT | CASSQDRGNTEAFF
TRBJ2-1 | NA | TRBV6-1 | NA | TGTGCCAGCAGTGAACAGACAGGGAGGCAGGATGAGCAGTTCTTC | CASSEQTGRQDEQFF
TRBJ2-2 | once | TRBV2 | NA | TGTGCCAGCAGGGACAGGCGACACGCGGGGACCGGGGAGCTGTTTTTT | CASRDRRHAGTGELFF
TRBJ1-3 | NA | TRBV6-5 | NA | TGTGCCAGCAGTTACTCGAGGGCCTCTGGAAACACCATATATTTT | CASSYSRASGNTIYF
TRBJ1-2 | few | TRBV2 | TRBD1 | TGTGCCAGCACTACCGGGACAGACTATGGCTACACCTTC | CASTTGTDYGYTF
TRBJ2-7 | NA | TRBV9 | TRBD2 | TGTGCCAGCAGCGTTAGCGGGGGGGCCGCCGAGCAGTACTTC | CASSVSGGAAEQYF
TRBJ2-3 | NA | TRBV7-6 | TRBD1 | TGTGCCAGCAGCTTAAATTTCCAGGGGGTATCTAACACAGATACGCAGTATTTT | CASSLNFQGVSNTDTQYF
TRBJ2-7 | NA | TRBV27 | TRBD1 | TGTGCCAGCAGGAGGACAGGCGGCCACGAGCAGTACTTC | CASRRTGGHEQYF
TRBJ2-7 | NA | TRBV15 | TRBD2 | TGTGCCACCAGCAGAGCAAGAGCGGGGACCTACGAGCAGTACTTC | CATSRARAGTYEQYF
TRBJ2-1 | NA | TRBV5-6 | NA | TGTGCCAGCAGCTTCATCGTAGGGAGCAGTATCGGCAATGAGCAGTTCTTC | CASSFIVGSSIGNEQFF
TRBJ2-6 | NA | TRBV9 | NA | TGTGCCAGCAGCGTAGGTCGCTCTGGGGCCAACGTCCTGACTTTC | CASSVGRSGANVLTF
TRBJ2-1 | NA | TRBV9 | TRBD2 | TGTGCCAGCAGCTCTACCGGGACTAGCGTAAATGAGCAGTTCTTC | CASSSTGTSVNEQFF
TRBJ1-4 | NA | TRBV7-9 | NA | TGTGCCAGCAGCTTTCTTGAAAAACTGTTTTTT | CASSFLEKLFF
TRBJ1-2 | NA | TRBV10-3 | NA | TGTGCCATCAGAGGGGCGTCGGGTTCCTTAAACTATGGCTACACCTTC | CAIRGASGSLNYGYTF
TRBJ1-6 | NA | TRBV19 | NA | TGTGCCAGTAGTATTACAGCTACCAATTCACCCCTCCACTTT | CASSITATNSPLHF
TRBJ1-6 | NA | TRBV5-5 | TRBD1 | TGTGCCAGCAGCTTGGGACAGGGGGTTTCTTCACCCCTCCACTTT | CASSLGQGVSSPLHF
TRBJ2-2 | NA | TRBV2 | NA | TGTGCCAGCAGTGAACGGCAGGGGGGCACCGGGGAGCTGTTTTTT | CASSERQGGTGELFF
TRBJ1-3 | NA | TRBV14 | NA | TGTGCCAGCAGGACAGCGGGCTCTGGAAACACCATATATTTT | CASRTAGSGNTIYF
TRBJ1-3 | NA | TRBV4-1 | TRBD1 | TGCGCCAGCAGCCAAGCCACAGGGGGTAGTTCTGGAAACACCATATATTTT | CASSQATGGSSGNTIYF
TRBJ1-5 | NA | TRBV19 | NA | TGTGCCAGTAGTATAGATCGGGGCGGGGATAGCAATCAGCCCCAGCATTTT | CASSIDRGGDSNQPQHF
TRBJ1-5 | NA | TRBV2 | NA | TGTGCCAGCACAAGCCTTCCTAATCAGCCCCAGCATTTT | CASTSLPNQPQHF
TRBJ2-2 | NA | TRBV2 | TRBD2 | TGTGCCACAAGCCCCGGGGGGTCTACAGCGAACACCGGGGAGCTGTTTTTT | CATSPGGSTANTGELFF